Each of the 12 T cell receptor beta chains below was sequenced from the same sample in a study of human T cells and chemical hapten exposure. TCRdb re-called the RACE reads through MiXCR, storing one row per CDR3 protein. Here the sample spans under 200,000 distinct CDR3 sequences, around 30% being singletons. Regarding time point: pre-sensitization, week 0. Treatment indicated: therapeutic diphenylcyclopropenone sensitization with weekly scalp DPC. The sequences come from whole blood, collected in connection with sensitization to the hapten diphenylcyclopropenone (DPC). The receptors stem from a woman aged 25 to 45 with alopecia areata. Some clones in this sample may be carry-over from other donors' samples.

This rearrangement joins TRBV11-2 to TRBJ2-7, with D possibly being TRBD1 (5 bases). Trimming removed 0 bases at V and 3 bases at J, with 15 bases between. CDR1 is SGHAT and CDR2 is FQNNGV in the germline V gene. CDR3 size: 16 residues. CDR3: CASSLDRAGPLYEQYF. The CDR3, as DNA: TGTGCCAGCAGCTTAGATAGGGCAGGGCCCCTCTACGAGCAGTACTTC.

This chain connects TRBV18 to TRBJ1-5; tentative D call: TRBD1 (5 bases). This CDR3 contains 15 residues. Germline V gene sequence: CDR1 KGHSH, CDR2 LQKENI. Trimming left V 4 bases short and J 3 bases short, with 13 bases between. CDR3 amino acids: CASSLGTGPNQPQHF. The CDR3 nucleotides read TGTGCCAGCTCACTGGGAACGGGACCCAATCAGCCCCAGCATTTT.

The CDR3 reads CSARIQGRYQETQYF. CDR3 DNA sequence: TGCAGTGCTAGAATCCAGGGGAGATACCAAGAGACCCAGTACTTC. This chain joins TRBV20-1 and TRBJ2-5; tentatively, D is TRBD1 (6 bases). Germline V gene sequence: CDR1 DFQATT, CDR2 SNEGSKA (reference sequence). Trimming took 2 bases from V and 0 from J, leaving 13 bases between them. CDR3 size: 15 residues.

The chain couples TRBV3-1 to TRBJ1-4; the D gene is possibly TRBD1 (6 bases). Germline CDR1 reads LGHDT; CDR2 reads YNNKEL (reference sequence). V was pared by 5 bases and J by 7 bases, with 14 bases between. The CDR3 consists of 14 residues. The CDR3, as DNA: TGTGCCAGCAGCAACAGGGAAGGGACTGAAAAACTGTTTTTT. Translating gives CASSNREGTEKLFF.

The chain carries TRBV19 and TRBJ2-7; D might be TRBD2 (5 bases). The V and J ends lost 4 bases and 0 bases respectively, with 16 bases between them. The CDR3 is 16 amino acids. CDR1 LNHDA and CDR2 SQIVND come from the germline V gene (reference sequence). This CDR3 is CASSNSGVLSSYEQYF. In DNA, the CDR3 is TGTGCCAGTAGTAATTCCGGGGTCCTGAGCTCCTACGAGCAGTACTTC.

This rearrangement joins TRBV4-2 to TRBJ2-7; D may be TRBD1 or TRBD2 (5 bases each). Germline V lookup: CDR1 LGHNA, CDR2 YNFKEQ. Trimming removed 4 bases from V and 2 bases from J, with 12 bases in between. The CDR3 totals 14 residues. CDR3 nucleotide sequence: TGTGCCAGCAGCCGGGACGGGCTGACCTACGAGCAGTACTTC. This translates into CASSRDGLTYEQYF.

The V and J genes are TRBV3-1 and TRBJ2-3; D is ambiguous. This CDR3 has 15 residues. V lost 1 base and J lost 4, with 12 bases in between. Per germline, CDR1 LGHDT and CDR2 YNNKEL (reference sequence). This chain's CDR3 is CASSQGAGASDTQYF. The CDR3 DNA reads TGTGCCAGCAGCCAAGGGGCAGGAGCGTCAGATACGCAGTATTTT.

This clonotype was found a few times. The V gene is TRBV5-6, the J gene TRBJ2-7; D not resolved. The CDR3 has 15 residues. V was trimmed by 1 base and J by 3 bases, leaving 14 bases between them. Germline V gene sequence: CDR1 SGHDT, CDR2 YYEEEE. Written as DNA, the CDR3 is TGTGCCAGCAGCTTGTTGGGTGAAGCCTACTACGAGCAGTACTTC. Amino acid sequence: CASSLLGEAYYEQYF.

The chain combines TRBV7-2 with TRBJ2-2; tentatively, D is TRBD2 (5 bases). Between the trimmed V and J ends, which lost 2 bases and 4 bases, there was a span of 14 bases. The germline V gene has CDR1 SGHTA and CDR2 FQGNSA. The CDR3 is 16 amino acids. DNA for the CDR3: TGTGCCAGCAGCTTATTTGGTCCGGGAACCACCGGGGAGCTGTTTTTT. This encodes CASSLFGPGTTGELFF.

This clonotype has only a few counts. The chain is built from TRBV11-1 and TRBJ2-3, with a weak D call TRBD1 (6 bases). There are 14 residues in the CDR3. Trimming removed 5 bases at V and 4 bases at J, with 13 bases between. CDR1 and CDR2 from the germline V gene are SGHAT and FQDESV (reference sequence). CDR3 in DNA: TGTGCCAGCAGCCCAAGGACAGATCCAGATACGCAGTATTTT. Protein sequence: CASSPRTDPDTQYF.

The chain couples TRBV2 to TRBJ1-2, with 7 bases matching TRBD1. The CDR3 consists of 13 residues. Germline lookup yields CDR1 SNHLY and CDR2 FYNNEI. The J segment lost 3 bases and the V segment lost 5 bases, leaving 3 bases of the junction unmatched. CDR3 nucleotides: TGTGCCAGCAGTCTACAGGGGTACTATGGCTACACCTTC. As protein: CASSLQGYYGYTF.

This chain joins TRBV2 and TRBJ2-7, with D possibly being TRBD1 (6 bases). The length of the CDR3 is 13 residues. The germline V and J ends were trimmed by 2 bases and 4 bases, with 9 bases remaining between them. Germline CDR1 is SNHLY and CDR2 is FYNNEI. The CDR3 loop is CASSEQGRYEQYF. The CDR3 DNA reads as TGTGCCAGCAGTGAACAGGGGCGGTACGAGCAGTACTTC.